This section outlines one T cell receptor beta chain sequence together with its context. The antigen is unknown. The data were taken from a study of T-cell reconstitution after alpha-beta-depleted transplantation in children. General study points: Newly made T cells mostly supplied T-cell counts and diversity one year after transplant. Approximately two months post-transplant, alpha-beta T cells reportedly originated from several hundred expanded graft clones.

For TCRbeta, the library was prepared with unique molecular identifiers. TCRdb reprocessed the PCR reads with MiXCR, giving one entry per CDR3 protein. The table lists over 100,000 distinct CDR3 sequences, around 7.8% of them singletons, with approximately 16% in the top ten. The CDR3 extends over 10 amino acids. CDR1 and CDR2 from the germline V gene are SEHNR and FQNEAQ (reference sequence). V shed 5 bases and J shed 4 bases, with 2 bases lying between them. The receptor was derived from a boy aged 2-9 years with acute lymphoblastic leukemia, due to receive a stem cell transplant. The chain joins TRBV7-9 to TRBJ2-5, with D uncertain. Source: PBMCs, taken before TCRalphabeta/CD19-depleted stem cell transplant. The CDR3 loop reads CASSGETQYF. CDR3 coding DNA: TGTGCCAGCAGCGGAGAGACCCAGTACTTC. The full variable domain, in which reference TRBV7-9 and TRBJ2-5 provide the parts outside the CDR3, is DTGVSQNPRHKITKRGQNVTFRCDPISEHNRLYWYRQTLGQGPEFLTYFQNEAQLEKSRLLSDRFSAERPKGSFSTLEIQRTEQGDSAMYLCASSGETQYFGPGTRLLVL.